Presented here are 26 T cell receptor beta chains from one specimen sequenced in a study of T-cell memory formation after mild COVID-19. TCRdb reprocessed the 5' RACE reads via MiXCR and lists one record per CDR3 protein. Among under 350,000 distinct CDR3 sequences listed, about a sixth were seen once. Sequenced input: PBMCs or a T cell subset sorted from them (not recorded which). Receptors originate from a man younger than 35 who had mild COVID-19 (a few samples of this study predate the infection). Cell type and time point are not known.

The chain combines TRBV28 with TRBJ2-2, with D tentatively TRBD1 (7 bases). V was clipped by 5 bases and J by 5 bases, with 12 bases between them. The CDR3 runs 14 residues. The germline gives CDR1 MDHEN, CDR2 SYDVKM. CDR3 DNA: TGTGCCAGCAGTGGCCCAGGGGGGACCGGGGAGCTGTTTTTT. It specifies CASSGPGGTGELFF.

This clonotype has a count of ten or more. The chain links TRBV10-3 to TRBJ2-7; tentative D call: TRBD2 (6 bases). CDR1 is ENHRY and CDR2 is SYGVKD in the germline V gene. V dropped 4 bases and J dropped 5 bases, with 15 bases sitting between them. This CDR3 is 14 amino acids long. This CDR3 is CAISGLFGGDEQYF. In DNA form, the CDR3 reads TGTGCCATCAGTGGACTTTTTGGAGGGGACGAGCAGTACTTC.

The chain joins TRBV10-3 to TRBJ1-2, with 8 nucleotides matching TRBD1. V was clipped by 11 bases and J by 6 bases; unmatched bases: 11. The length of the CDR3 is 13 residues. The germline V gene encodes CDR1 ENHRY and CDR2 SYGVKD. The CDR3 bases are TGTGCCTCGAGTAACCAGGGGGCAAATGGCTACACCTTC. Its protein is CASSNQGANGYTF.

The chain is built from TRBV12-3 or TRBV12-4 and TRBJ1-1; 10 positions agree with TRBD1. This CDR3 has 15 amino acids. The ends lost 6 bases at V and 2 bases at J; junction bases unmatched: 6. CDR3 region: CASRHRDRGNTEAFF. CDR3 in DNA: TGTGCCAGCAGGCACCGGGACAGGGGCAACACTGAAGCTTTCTTT.

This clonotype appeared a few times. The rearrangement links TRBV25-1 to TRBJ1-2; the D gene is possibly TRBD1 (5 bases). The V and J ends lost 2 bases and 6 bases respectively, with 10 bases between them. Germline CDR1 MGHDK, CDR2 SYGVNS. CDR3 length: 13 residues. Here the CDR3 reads CASSERLGDGYTF. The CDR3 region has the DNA TGTGCCAGCAGTGAAAGGTTGGGGGATGGCTACACCTTC.

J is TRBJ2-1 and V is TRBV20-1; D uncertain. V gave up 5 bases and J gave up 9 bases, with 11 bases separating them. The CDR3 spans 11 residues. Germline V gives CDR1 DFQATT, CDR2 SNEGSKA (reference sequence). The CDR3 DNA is TGCAGTGCTGGGGAATCCAGTGAGCAGTTCTTC. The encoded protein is CSAGESSEQFF.

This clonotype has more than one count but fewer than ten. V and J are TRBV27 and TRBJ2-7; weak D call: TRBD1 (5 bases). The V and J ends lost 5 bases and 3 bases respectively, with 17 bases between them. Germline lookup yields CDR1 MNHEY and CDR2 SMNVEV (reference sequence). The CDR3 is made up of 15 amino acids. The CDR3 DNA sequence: TGTGCCAGCAGTCCGCGTAGACAGCCATACTACGAGCAGTACTTC. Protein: CASSPRRQPYYEQYF.

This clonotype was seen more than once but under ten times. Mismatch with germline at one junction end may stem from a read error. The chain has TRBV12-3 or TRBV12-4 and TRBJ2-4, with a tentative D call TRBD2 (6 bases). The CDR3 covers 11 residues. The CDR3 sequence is CASSLASGLVF. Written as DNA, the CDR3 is TGTGCCAGCAGTTTAGCTTCGGGACTGGTATTC.

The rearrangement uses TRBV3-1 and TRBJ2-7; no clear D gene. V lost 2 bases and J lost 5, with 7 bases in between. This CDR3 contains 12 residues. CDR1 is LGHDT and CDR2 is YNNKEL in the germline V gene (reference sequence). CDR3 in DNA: TGTGCCAGCAGCCAACGTTCCGACGAGCAGTACTTC. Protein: CASSQRSDEQYF.

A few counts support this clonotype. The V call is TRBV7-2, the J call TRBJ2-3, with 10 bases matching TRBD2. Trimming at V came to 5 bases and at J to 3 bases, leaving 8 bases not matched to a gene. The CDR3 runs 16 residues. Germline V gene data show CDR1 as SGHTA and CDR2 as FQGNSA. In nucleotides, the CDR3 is TGTGCCAGCAGCGTTAGGATAGCGGGGGGAACAGATACGCAGTATTTT. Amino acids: CASSVRIAGGTDTQYF.

The CDR3 reads CSAEAAGDTQYF. The CDR3 region has the DNA TGCAGTGCAGAGGCGGCGGGAGATACGCAGTATTTT. The chain combines TRBV20-1 with TRBJ2-3; possibly TRBD2 for D (5 bases). CDR3 length: 12 residues. Germline V CDR1 and CDR2: DFQATT, SNEGSKA (reference sequence). The ends were cut back, 6 bases at V and 5 bases at J, with 12 bases in the middle.

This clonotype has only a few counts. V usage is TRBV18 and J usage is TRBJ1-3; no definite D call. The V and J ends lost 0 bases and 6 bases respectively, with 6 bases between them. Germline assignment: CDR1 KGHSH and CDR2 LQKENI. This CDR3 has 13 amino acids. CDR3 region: CASSPPGLNTIYF. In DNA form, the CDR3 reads TGTGCCAGCTCACCACCGGGCTTAAACACCATATATTTT.

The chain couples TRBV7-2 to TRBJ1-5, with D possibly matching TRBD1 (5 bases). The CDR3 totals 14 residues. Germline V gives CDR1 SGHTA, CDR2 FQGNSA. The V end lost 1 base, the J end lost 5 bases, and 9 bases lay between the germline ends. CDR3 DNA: TGTGCCAGCAGCTTAGTAGCGGGGGATCAGCCCCAGCATTTT. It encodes CASSLVAGDQPQHF.

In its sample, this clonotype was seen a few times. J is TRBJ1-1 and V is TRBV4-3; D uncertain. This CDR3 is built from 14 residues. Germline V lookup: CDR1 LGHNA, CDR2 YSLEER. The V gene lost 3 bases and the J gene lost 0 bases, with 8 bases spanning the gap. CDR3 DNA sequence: TGCGCCAGCAGCCAGACATGGCTGAACACTGAAGCTTTCTTT. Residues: CASSQTWLNTEAFF.

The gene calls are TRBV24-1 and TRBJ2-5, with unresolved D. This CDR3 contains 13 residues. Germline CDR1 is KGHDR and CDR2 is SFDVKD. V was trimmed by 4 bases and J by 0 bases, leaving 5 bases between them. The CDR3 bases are TGTGCCACCAGTGAAAAGGACCAAGAGACCCAGTACTTC. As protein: CATSEKDQETQYF.

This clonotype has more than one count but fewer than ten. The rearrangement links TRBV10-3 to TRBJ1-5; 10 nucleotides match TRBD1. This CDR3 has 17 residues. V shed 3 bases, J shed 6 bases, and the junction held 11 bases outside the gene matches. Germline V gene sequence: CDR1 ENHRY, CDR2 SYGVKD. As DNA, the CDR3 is TGTGCCATCAGTGACCCCACCGGGACAGGGGATAGTCAGCCCCAGCATTTT. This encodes CAISDPTGTGDSQPQHF.

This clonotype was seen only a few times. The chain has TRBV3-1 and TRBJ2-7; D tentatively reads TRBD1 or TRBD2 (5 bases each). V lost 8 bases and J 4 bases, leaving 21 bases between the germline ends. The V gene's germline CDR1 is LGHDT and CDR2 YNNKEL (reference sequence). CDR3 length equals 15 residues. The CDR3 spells CASSSPGTAFYEQYF. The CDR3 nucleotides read TGTGCCAGCTCGTCCCCCGGGACGGCTTTTTACGAGCAGTACTTC.

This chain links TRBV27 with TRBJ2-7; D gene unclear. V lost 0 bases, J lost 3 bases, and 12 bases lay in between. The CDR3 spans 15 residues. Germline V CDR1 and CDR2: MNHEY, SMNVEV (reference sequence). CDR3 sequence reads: CASSLSQGSLYEQYF. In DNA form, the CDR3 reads TGTGCCAGCAGTTTATCACAAGGCAGCCTCTACGAGCAGTACTTC.

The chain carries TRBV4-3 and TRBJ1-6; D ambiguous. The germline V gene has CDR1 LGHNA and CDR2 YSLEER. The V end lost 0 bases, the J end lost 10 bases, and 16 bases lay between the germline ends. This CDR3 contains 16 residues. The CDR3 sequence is CASSQDVPGLYSPLHF. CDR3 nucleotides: TGCGCCAGCAGCCAAGATGTCCCGGGGTTGTACTCACCCCTCCACTTT.

The CDR3 coding sequence is TGTGCCAGCAGCCGTCCTGCAGGGGTGCAAGAGACCCAGTACTTC. Its translation is CASSRPAGVQETQYF. The rearrangement links TRBV7-6 to TRBJ2-5; D might be TRBD1 (6 bases). V lost 5 bases and J 2 bases, leaving 15 bases between the germline ends. This CDR3 is built from 15 residues. Germline CDR1 SGHVS, CDR2 FNYEAQ. Full variable domain (remainder filled in from reference TRBV7-6 and TRBJ2-5): GAGVSQSPRYKVTKRGQDVALRCDPISGHVSLYWYRQALGQGPEFLTYFNYEAQQDKSGLPNDRFSAERPEGSISTLTIQRTEQRDSAMYRCASSRPAGVQETQYFGPGTRLLVL.

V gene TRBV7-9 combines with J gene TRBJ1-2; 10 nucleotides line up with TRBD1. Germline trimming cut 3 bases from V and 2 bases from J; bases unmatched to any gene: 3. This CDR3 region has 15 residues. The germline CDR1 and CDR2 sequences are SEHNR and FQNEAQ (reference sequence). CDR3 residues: CASSFADRGNYGYTF. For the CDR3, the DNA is TGTGCCAGCAGCTTCGCGGACAGGGGGAACTATGGCTACACCTTC.

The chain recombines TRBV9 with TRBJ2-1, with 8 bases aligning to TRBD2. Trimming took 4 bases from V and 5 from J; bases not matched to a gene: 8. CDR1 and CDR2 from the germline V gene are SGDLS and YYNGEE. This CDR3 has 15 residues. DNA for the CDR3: TGTGCCAGCAGCCAGTGGGGCGGGGGGCACAATGAGCAGTTCTTC. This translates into CASSQWGGGHNEQFF.

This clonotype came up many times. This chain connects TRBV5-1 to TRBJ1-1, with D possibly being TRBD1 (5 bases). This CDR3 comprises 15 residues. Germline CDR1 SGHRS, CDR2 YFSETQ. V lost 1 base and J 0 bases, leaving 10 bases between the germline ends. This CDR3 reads CASSLRDSLNTEAFF. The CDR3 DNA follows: TGCGCCAGCAGCTTGCGCGACAGCCTGAACACTGAAGCTTTCTTT. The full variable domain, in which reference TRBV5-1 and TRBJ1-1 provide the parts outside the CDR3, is KAGVTQTPRYLIKTRGQQVTLSCSPISGHRSVSWYQQTPGQGLQFLFEYFSETQRNKGNFPGRFSGRQFSNSRSEMNVSTLELGDSALYLCASSLRDSLNTEAFFGQGTRLTVV.

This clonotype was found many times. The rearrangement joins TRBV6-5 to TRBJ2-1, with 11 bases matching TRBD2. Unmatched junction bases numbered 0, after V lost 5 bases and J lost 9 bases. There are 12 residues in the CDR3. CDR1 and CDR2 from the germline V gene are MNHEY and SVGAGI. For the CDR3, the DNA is TGTGCCAGCAGTACTAGCGGGGGTGAGCAGTTCTTC. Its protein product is CASSTSGGEQFF.

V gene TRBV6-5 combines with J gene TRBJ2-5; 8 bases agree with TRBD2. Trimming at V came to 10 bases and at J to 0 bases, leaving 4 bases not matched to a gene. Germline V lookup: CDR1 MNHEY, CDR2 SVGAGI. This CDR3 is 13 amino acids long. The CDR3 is CATFSGNQETQYF. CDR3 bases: TGTGCCACCTTTAGCGGGAACCAAGAGACCCAGTACTTC.

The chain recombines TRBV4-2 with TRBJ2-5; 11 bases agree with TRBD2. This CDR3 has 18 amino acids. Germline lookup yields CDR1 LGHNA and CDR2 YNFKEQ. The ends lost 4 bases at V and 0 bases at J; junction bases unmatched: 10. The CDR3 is CASSLMGGTSGYQETQYF. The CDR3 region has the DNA TGTGCCAGCAGCCTTATGGGGGGGACTAGCGGATACCAAGAGACCCAGTACTTC.